A single sample gave rise to the 20 T cell receptor beta chains below, sequenced in a study of shared clonotypes between healthy human individuals. Assay: immunoSEQ multiplex PCR; the TCRdb copy retains only in-frame clones and omits some. The table shows roughly 640,000 clones, with around 97% occurring only once. Sequencing was carried out using naive CD4+ T cells sorted from blood. The subset denotes: CD45RA+ positively selected. The origin of the receptors is a woman younger than 45 in good health.

Notes on this clone: Other nucleotide sequences in the sample specify the same CDR3. The chain couples TRBV28 to TRBJ1-1; TRBD1 agrees at 7 bases. Looked up from germline, CDR1 is MDHEN and CDR2 is SYDVKM. The CDR3 is made up of 14 amino acids. Trimming removed 6 bases from V and 0 bases from J; junction bases left unmatched: 4. The CDR3 DNA sequence: TGTGCCAGCAGGCCCGGGACAGTGAACACTGAAGCTTTCTTT. It translates to CASRPGTVNTEAFF.

V usage is TRBV28 and J usage is TRBJ1-1; D not certain. This CDR3 contains 11 residues. V was cut by 7 bases and J by 1 base, with 4 bases left in between. From germline, CDR1 is MDHEN and CDR2 SYDVKM. The CDR3 loop reads CASTANTEAFF. CDR3 nucleotide sequence: TGTGCCAGCACGGCGAACACTGAAGCTTTCTTT.

The V gene is TRBV5-1, the J gene TRBJ1-2; weak D call: TRBD1 (5 bases). Trimming took off 3 bases at V and 4 bases at J, with 13 bases between the two ends. The CDR3 contains 14 residues. CDR1 SGHRS and CDR2 YFSETQ come from the germline V gene. The CDR3 sequence is CASSSDGAPYGYTF. The CDR3 nucleotides are TGCGCCAGCAGCTCGGACGGGGCTCCCTATGGCTACACCTTC.

The chain employs TRBV4-2 and TRBJ1-1; D perhaps matches TRBD1 (5 bases). Germline loops: CDR1 LGHNA, CDR2 YNFKEQ. The ends were cut back, 4 bases at V and 4 bases at J, with 13 bases in the middle. This CDR3 comprises 14 residues. In DNA form, the CDR3 reads TGTGCCAGCAGCCTAGGGGATCTGGGCACTGAAGCTTTCTTT. Amino acid sequence: CASSLGDLGTEAFF.

The CDR3 nucleotides read TGTGCCAGCAGTTTATTTGCGACAGGGCCGCTCTATGGCTACACCTTC. It translates to CASSLFATGPLYGYTF. The gene calls are TRBV27 and TRBJ1-2; 7 positions match TRBD1. Germline V gene data show CDR1 as MNHEY and CDR2 as SMNVEV (reference sequence). V lost 1 base to trimming and J lost 4 bases; unmatched junction nucleotides: 9. CDR3 length: 16 residues.

The chain joins TRBV18 to TRBJ2-5; TRBD1 matches 7 bases. Germline V gene sequence: CDR1 KGHSH, CDR2 LQKENI. The V segment lost 6 bases and the J segment 5 bases; nucleotides outside the gene matches: 12. The CDR3 has 15 residues. CDR3 in DNA: TGTGCCAGCTCCCCGACAGGGACATCGATCGAGACCCAGTACTTC. It specifies CASSPTGTSIETQYF.

The rearrangement uses TRBV19 and TRBJ1-1; 8 nucleotides agree with TRBD1. After removal of 7 bases from V and 1 base from J, the junction contained 2 bases not matched to a gene. The CDR3 is 13 residues long. Germline CDR1 reads LNHDA; CDR2 reads SQIVND (reference sequence). The CDR3 sequence: CASTDRGNTEAFF. DNA of the CDR3: TGTGCCAGTACCGACAGGGGGAACACTGAAGCTTTCTTT.

The chain joins TRBV18 to TRBJ1-5, with D unresolved. Per the germline V gene, CDR1 is KGHSH and CDR2 is LQKENI. The CDR3 covers 15 residues. V was pared by 1 base and J by 3 bases, with 10 bases between. The CDR3 DNA follows: TGTGCCAGCTCACCACGGGCTGATTACAATCAGCCCCAGCATTTT. As protein: CASSPRADYNQPQHF. Combining the CDR3 with reference TRBV18 and TRBJ1-5 gives the whole variable domain NAGVMQNPRHLVRRRGQEARLRCSPMKGHSHVYWYRQLPEEGLKFMVYLQKENIIDESGMPKERFSAEFPKEGPSILRIQQVVRGDSAAYFCASSPRADYNQPQHFGDGTRLSIL.

The rearrangement links TRBV6-6 to TRBJ1-1; 8 bases agree with TRBD1. The length of the CDR3 is 15 residues. CDR1 is MNHNY and CDR2 is SVGAGI in the germline V gene (reference sequence). V was pared by 6 bases and J by 1 base, with 7 bases of the junction left unmatched. Here the CDR3 DNA reads TGTGCCAGCAGCTCGACAGGGGTGCAGAACACTGAAGCTTTCTTT. Translation gives CASSSTGVQNTEAFF.

The chain is built from TRBV5-1 and TRBJ2-7, with D possibly TRBD1 on 6 matching bases. Germline lookup yields CDR1 SGHRS and CDR2 YFSETQ. The CDR3 is made up of 12 amino acids. Between the trimmed V and J ends, which lost 5 bases and 3 bases, there was a span of 9 bases. The chain's CDR3 is CASSQDSYEQYF. In nucleotides, the CDR3 is TGCGCCAGCAGTCAGGACAGCTACGAGCAGTACTTC.

The chain uses TRBV28 and TRBJ2-3; 11 bases match TRBD1. This CDR3 is 15 amino acids long. The germline gives CDR1 MDHEN, CDR2 SYDVKM. The J segment lost 4 bases and the V segment lost 3 bases, leaving 3 bases of the junction unmatched. CDR3 amino acids: CASSFLGQGADTQYF. As DNA, the CDR3 is TGTGCCAGCAGTTTTTTGGGACAGGGGGCAGATACGCAGTATTTT.

The CDR3 here is CASSPTAKGHSGNTIYF. For the CDR3, the DNA is TGTGCCAGCAGCCCAACCGCCAAGGGGCACTCTGGAAACACCATATATTTT. This sequence joins TRBV7-9 and TRBJ1-3, with a tentative D call TRBD1 (5 bases). Trimming took 5 bases from V and 0 from J, leaving 17 bases between them. This CDR3 is built from 17 residues. Germline lookup yields CDR1 SEHNR and CDR2 FQNEAQ (reference sequence).

V is TRBV28 and J is TRBJ1-1, with D perhaps matching TRBD1 (6 bases). This CDR3 region has 16 residues. Trimming left V 4 bases short and J 1 base short, with 16 bases between. CDR1 and CDR2 (germline): MDHEN, SYDVKM. The CDR3 reads CASSSAAGVGNTEAFF. As DNA, the CDR3 is TGTGCCAGCAGTTCGGCGGCAGGGGTGGGGAACACTGAAGCTTTCTTT.

The chain carries TRBV27 and TRBJ1-5; D is unclear. This CDR3 has 14 amino acids. Germline V CDR1 and CDR2: MNHEY, SMNVEV (reference sequence). V lost 5 bases and J lost 0, with 8 bases in between. CDR3 sequence: CASSRSYSNQPQHF. The CDR3 DNA is TGTGCCAGCAGTCGAAGTTATAGCAATCAGCCCCAGCATTTT.

The chain recombines TRBV7-9 with TRBJ2-1, with TRBD1 matching 9 bases. In germline, CDR1 is SEHNR, CDR2 FQNEAQ (reference sequence). The V and J ends lost 5 bases and 0 bases, in that order; junction bases with no gene match: 8. CDR3 length: 17 amino acids. The CDR3 sequence: CASSPRQGGSSYNEQFF. The CDR3 bases are TGTGCCAGCAGCCCGCGACAGGGGGGTAGCTCCTACAATGAGCAGTTCTTC.

The rearrangement joins TRBV19 to TRBJ2-2; D gene unclear. Trimming removed 10 bases at V and 1 base at J, with 16 bases between. Germline assignment: CDR1 LNHDA and CDR2 SQIVND (reference sequence). The CDR3 length is 15 residues. For the CDR3, the DNA is TGTGCCACGAAGCCTGCACAGATGAACACCGGGGAGCTGTTTTTT. Protein sequence: CATKPAQMNTGELFF.

This clone was recorded only once. The genes are TRBV29-1 and TRBJ2-1; D uncertain. Germline V lookup: CDR1 SQVTM, CDR2 ANQGSEA. V lost 4 bases to trimming and J lost 1 base, with 2 bases between them. CDR3 length equals 11 residues. CDR3 nucleotides: TGCAGCGTTGGATCCTACAATGAGCAGTTCTTC. This gives the protein CSVGSYNEQFF.

V gene TRBV11-1 combines with J gene TRBJ2-6; D tentatively reads TRBD1 or TRBD2 (5 bases each). The CDR3 totals 16 residues. In germline, CDR1 is SGHAT, CDR2 FQDESV (reference sequence). With 8 bases removed from V and 0 bases from J, the gap between germline ends came to 14 bases. CDR3 nucleotides: TGTGCCAGCGGAGTATACGGGGCCTCTGGGGCCAACGTCCTGACTTTC. It encodes CASGVYGASGANVLTF.

The chain has TRBV6-4 and TRBJ1-2; tentative D call: TRBD1 (5 bases). V lost 4 bases and J 0 bases, leaving 9 bases between the germline ends. Looked up from germline, CDR1 is MRHNA and CDR2 is SNTAGT. This CDR3 has 14 amino acids. Written as DNA, the CDR3 is TGTGCCAGCAGTGTTGGGGGAGCTAACTATGGCTACACCTTC. Its translation is CASSVGGANYGYTF.

The chain employs TRBV7-8 and TRBJ2-1; 9 bases align to TRBD2. Germline V gives CDR1 SGHVS, CDR2 FQNEAQ. This CDR3 spans 16 amino acids. V lost 7 bases and J lost 2; bases outside the gene matches: 9. Here the CDR3 DNA reads TGTGCCAGCAACCACTTACTAGCGGGTCCCTACAATGAGCAGTTCTTC. Its translation: CASNHLLAGPYNEQFF.